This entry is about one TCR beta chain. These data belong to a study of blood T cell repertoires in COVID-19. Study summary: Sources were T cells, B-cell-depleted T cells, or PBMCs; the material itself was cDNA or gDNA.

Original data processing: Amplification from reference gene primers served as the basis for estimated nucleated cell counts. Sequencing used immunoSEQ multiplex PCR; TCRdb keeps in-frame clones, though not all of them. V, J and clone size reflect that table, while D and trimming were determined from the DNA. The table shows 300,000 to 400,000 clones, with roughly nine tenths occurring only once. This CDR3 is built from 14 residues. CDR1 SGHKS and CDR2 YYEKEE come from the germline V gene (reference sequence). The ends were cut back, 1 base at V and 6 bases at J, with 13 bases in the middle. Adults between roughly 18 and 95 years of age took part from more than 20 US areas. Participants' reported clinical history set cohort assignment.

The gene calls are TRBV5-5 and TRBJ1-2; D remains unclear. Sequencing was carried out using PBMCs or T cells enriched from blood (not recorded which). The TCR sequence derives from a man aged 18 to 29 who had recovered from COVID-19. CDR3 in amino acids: CASSLLARSNGYTF. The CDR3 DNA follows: TGTGCCAGCAGCTTGTTGGCGCGTAGCAATGGCTACACCTTC.